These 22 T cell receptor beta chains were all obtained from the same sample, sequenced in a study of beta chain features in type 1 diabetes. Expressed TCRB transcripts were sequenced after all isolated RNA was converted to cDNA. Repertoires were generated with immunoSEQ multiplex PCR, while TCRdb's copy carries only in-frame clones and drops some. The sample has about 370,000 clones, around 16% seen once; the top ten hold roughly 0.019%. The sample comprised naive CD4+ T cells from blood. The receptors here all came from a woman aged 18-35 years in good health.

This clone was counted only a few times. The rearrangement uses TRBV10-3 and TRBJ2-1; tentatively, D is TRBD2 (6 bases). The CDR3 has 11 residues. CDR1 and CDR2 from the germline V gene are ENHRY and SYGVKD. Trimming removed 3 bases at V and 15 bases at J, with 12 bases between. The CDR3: CAISDRDSRFF. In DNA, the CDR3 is TGTGCCATCAGTGACCGGGACTCGCGGTTCTTC.

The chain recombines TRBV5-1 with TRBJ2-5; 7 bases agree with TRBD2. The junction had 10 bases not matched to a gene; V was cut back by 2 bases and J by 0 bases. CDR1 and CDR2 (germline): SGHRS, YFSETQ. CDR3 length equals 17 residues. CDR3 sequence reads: CASSFSQPLAYQETQYF. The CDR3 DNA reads TGCGCCAGCAGCTTTTCCCAACCACTAGCGTACCAAGAGACCCAGTACTTC.

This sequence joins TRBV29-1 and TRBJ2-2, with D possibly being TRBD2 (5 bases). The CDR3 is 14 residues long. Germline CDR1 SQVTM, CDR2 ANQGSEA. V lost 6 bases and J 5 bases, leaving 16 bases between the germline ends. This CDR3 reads CSVLKGPGTGELFF. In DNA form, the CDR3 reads TGCAGCGTATTGAAAGGACCGGGGACCGGGGAGCTGTTTTTT.

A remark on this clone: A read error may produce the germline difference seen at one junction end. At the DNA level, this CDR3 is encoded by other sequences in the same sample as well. Here the CDR3 DNA reads TGTGCCAGCAGCCTAGCGGGAGTGGGGGAGACCCAGTACTTC. It specifies CASSLAGVGETQYF. The V call is TRBV7-2, the J call TRBJ2-5, with 10 bases that match TRBD2. The CDR3 runs 14 residues. CDR1 SGHTA and CDR2 FQGNSA come from the germline V gene.

Here the CDR3 reads CASSQVPGPGFGAQYF. As DNA, the CDR3 is TGCGCCAGCAGCCAAGTCCCTGGACCGGGGTTTGGGGCCCAGTACTTC. J is TRBJ2-5 and V is TRBV4-1, with a weak D call TRBD2 (5 bases). The CDR3 runs 16 residues. Deletions cut 1 base from V and 9 bases from J, with 21 bases between. In germline, CDR1 is MGHRA, CDR2 YSYEKL.

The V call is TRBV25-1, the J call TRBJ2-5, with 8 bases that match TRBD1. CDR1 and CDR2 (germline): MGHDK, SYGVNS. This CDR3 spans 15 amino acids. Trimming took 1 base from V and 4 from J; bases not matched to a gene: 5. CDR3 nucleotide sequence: TGTGCCAGCAGTGAATCCAGGGGGCTCGGAGAGACCCAGTACTTC. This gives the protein CASSESRGLGETQYF. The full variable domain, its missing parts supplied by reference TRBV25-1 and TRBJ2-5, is EADIYQTPRYLVIGTGKKITLECSQTMGHDKMYWYQQDPGMELHLIHYSYGVNSTEKGDLSSESTVSRIRTEHFPLTLESARPSHTSQYLCASSESRGLGETQYFGPGTRLLVL.

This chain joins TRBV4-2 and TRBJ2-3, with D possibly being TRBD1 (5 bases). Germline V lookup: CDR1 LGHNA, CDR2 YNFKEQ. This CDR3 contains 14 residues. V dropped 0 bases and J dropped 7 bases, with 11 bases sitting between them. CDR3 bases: TGTGCCAGCAGCCAAGATTCGGACACTCATACGCAGTATTTT. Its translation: CASSQDSDTHTQYF.

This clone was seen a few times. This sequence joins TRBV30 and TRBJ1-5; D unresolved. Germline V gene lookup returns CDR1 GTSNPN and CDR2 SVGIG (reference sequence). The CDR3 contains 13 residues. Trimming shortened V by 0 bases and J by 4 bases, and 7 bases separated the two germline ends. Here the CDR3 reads CAWSVKANQPQHF. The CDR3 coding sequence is TGTGCCTGGAGTGTAAAAGCGAATCAGCCCCAGCATTTT. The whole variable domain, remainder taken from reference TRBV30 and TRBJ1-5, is SQTIHQWPATLVQPVGSPLSLECTVEGTSNPNLYWYRQAAGRGLQLLFYSVGIGQISSEVPQNLSASRPQDRQFILSSKKLLLSDSGFYLCAWSVKANQPQHFGDGTRLSIL.

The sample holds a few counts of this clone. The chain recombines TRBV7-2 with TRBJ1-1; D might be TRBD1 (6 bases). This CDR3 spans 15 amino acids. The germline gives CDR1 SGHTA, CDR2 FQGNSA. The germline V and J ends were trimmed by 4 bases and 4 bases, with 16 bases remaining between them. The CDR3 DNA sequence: TGTGCCAGCAGCTCCCAGACAGGTTGGATCACTGAAGCTTTCTTT. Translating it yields CASSSQTGWITEAFF.

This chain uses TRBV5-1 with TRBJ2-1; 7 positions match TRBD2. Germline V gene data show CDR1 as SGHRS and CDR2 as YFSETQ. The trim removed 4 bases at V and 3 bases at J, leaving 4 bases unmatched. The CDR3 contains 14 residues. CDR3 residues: CASSSGTDYNEQFF. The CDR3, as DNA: TGCGCCAGCAGCAGCGGGACGGACTACAATGAGCAGTTCTTC.

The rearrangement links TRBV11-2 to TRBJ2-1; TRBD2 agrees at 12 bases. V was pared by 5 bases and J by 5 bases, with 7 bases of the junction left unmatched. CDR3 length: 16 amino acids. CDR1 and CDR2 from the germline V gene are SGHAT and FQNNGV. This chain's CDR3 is CASSLLLAGGNNEQFF. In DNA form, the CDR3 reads TGTGCCAGCAGCCTATTACTAGCGGGGGGAAACAATGAGCAGTTCTTC.

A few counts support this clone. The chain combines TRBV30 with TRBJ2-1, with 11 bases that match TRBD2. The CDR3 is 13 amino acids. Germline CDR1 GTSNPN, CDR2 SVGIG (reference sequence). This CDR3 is CAGGLAGGNEQFF. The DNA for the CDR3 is TGTGCAGGAGGTCTAGCGGGAGGAAATGAGCAGTTCTTC.

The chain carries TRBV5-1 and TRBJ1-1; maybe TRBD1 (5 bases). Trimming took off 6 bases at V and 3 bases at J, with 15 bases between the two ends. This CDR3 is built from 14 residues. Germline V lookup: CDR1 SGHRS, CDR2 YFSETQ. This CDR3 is CASKEGALDTEAFF. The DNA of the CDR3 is TGCGCCAGCAAGGAAGGGGCGTTAGACACTGAAGCTTTCTTT.

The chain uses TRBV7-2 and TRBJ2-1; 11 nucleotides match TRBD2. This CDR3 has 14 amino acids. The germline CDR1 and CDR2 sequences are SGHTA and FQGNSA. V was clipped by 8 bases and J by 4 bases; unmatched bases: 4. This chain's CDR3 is CASCRLAGYNEQFF. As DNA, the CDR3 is TGTGCCAGCTGCCGACTAGCGGGATACAATGAGCAGTTCTTC. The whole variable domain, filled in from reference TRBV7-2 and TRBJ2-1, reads GAGVSQSPSNKVTEKGKDVELRCDPISGHTALYWYRQSLGQGLEFLIYFQGNSAPDKSGLPSDRFSAERTGGSVSTLTIQRTQQEDSAVYLCASCRLAGYNEQFFGPGTRLTVL.

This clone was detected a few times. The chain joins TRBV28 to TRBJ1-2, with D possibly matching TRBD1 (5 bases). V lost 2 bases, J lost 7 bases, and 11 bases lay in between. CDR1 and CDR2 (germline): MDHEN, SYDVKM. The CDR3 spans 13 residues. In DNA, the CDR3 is TGTGCCAGCAGTTTAAAGGGGTTTGTTGGCTACACCTTC. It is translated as CASSLKGFVGYTF.

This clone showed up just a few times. CDR3 residues: CASLTGNSYEQYF. The CDR3 nucleotides are TGTGCCAGCTTAACCGGGAACTCCTACGAGCAGTACTTC. The rearrangement links TRBV7-9 to TRBJ2-7; a possible D gene is TRBD2 (5 bases). Germline V gene lookup returns CDR1 SEHNR and CDR2 FQNEAQ (reference sequence). CDR3 length equals 13 residues. The V gene lost 8 bases and the J gene lost 0 bases, with 11 bases spanning the gap.

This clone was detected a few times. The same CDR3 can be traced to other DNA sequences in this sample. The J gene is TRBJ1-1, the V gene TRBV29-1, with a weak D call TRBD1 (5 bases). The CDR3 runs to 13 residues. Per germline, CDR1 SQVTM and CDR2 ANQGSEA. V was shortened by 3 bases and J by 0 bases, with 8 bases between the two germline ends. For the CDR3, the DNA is TGCAGCGTTGAGGGGCTGTTGAACACTGAAGCTTTCTTT. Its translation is CSVEGLLNTEAFF.

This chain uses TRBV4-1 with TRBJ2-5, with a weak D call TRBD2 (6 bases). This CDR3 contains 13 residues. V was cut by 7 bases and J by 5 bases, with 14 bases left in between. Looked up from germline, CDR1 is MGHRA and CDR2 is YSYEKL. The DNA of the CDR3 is TGCGCCAGCAAAACGGGAGATGGGGAGACCCAGTACTTC. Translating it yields CASKTGDGETQYF.

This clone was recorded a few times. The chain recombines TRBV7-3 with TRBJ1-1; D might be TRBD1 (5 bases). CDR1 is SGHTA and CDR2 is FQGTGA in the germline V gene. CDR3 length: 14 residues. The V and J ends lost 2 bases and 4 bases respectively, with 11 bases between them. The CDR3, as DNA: TGTGCCAGCAGCTTACAGGGTCCCAGCACTGAAGCTTTCTTT. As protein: CASSLQGPSTEAFF.

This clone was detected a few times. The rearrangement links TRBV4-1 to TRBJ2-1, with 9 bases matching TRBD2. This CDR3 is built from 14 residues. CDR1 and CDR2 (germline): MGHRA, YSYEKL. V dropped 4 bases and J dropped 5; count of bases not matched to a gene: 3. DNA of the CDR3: TGCGCCAGCAGCCTGCCTAGCGGGAACAATGAGCAGTTCTTC. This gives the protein CASSLPSGNNEQFF.

The CDR3: CASSLSPLAGYEQYF. The CDR3 bases are TGTGCCAGCAGTTTATCCCCACTAGCGGGATACGAGCAGTACTTC. The genes are TRBV28 and TRBJ2-7, with 10 bases aligning to TRBD2. The CDR3 has 15 amino acids. From germline, CDR1 is MDHEN and CDR2 SYDVKM. Losses at the gene ends were 1 base for V and 4 bases for J; bases not matched to a gene: 4.

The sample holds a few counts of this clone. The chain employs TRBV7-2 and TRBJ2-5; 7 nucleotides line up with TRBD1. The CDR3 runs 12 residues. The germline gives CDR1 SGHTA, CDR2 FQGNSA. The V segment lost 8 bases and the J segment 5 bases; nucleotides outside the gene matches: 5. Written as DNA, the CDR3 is TGTGCCAGCGCGACAGGGCCGGAGACCCAGTACTTC. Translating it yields CASATGPETQYF.